The 24 T cell receptor beta chains presented below share a single source sample, sequenced in a study of blood T cells in healthy people across ages. Alongside a J-beta primer mix, a sample-barcoded 5' primer served in a second PCR lasting 7 to 11 cycles. TCRdb independently ran MiXCR on the 5' RACE reads; one entry per CDR3 protein. The sample has about 720,000 distinct CDR3 sequences; roughly 25% are singletons. These data were also filed under a second study, of T cells of mothers and their children.

Material for sequencing was blood. The source is a boy younger than 18 in good health.

The chain uses TRBV27 and TRBJ2-7, with 8 bases aligning to TRBD1. Trimming took 3 bases from V and 5 from J; bases not matched to a gene: 12. From germline, CDR1 is MNHEY and CDR2 SMNVEV (reference sequence). The CDR3 is made up of 16 amino acids. The CDR3 loop is CASSLQTGTGLHEQYF. The CDR3 coding sequence is TGTGCCAGCAGTTTGCAAACCGGGACAGGTCTACACGAGCAGTACTTC.

This clonotype was detected only a few times. The rearrangement links TRBV28 to TRBJ2-7; 10 nucleotides line up with TRBD2. Gene TRBJ2-1 matches the end of the DNA better, so the J call may be wrong. CDR3 length: 19 residues. From germline, CDR1 is MDHEN and CDR2 SYDVKM. CDR3 protein: CASSFPIHSLGTSVHEQFF. DNA of the CDR3: TGTGCCAGCAGTTTCCCCATTCATTCGCTCGGGACTAGCGTCCATGAGCAGTTCTTC.

This clonotype was recorded a few times. CDR3 sequence (DNA): TGTGCCAGCAGCGCCCCCCGGGACTACGGAGAGCAGTTCTTC. This codes for CASSAPRDYGEQFF. The rearrangement uses TRBV9 and TRBJ2-1, with 7 bases aligning to TRBD2. Germline V gene data show CDR1 as SGDLS and CDR2 as YYNGEE. There are 14 residues in the CDR3. Losses at the gene ends were 3 bases for V and 10 bases for J; bases not matched to a gene: 10.

The rearrangement joins TRBV6-1 to TRBJ1-2, with D hard to call. V dropped 0 bases and J dropped 4 bases, with 12 bases sitting between them. The CDR3 runs to 15 residues. CDR1 is MNHNS, CDR2 SASEGT, per germline. DNA for the CDR3: TGTGCCAGCAGTGAAGCTAACAATAACGGCTATGGCTACACCTTC. It specifies CASSEANNNGYGYTF.

The chain employs TRBV12-3 or TRBV12-4 and TRBJ2-5; possibly TRBD1 for D (5 bases). The J call may be incorrect, as the DNA end agrees better with TRBJ2-7. The CDR3 contains 13 residues. DNA of the CDR3: TGTGCCAGCAGTTTAGTTCCAGGGCTCGAGCAGTACTTC. It yields the protein CASSLVPGLEQYF.

A remark on this clonotype: One junction end disagrees with the germline gene, perhaps due to a read error. V is TRBV12-3 or TRBV12-4 and J is TRBJ1-5; no clear D. CDR3 size: 17 residues. For the CDR3, the DNA is TGCGCCAGCAGTTTGGTTCGGCGGCAGGACGGCAATCAGCCCCAGCATTTT. This gives the protein CASSLVRRQDGNQPQHF.

CDR3 DNA: TGTGCCAGTAGTATAGATATGTGGACAGGGGCCCTCGGGACCCAGTACTTC. This sequence encodes CASSIDMWTGALGTQYF. V usage is TRBV19 and J usage is TRBJ2-1; 9 nucleotides agree with TRBD1. TRBJ2-5 explains the end of the DNA better; the J call may be wrong. The CDR3 is made up of 17 amino acids. Germline assignment: CDR1 LNHDA and CDR2 SQIVND (reference sequence).

This clonotype was seen a handful of times. At one boundary the junction diverges from the germline segment, which might be a read error. This rearrangement joins TRBV7-2 to TRBJ2-5; D is perhaps TRBD2 (6 bases). Germline lookup yields CDR1 SGHTA and CDR2 FQGNSA. The length of the CDR3 is 15 residues. The CDR3 is CASSPWEVVEETRYF. The DNA of the CDR3 is TGTGCCAGCAGCCCTTGGGAGGTGGTAGAAGAGACCCGGTACTTC.

The chain uses TRBV6-5 and TRBJ2-7; TRBD1 aligns across 7 bases. Germline CDR1 reads MNHEY; CDR2 reads SVGAGI. V shed 0 bases, J shed 0 bases, and the junction held 5 bases outside the gene matches. The CDR3 has 16 residues. CDR3 protein: CASSYSTGMGSYEQYF. The CDR3 DNA sequence: TGTGCCAGCAGTTACTCGACAGGGATGGGCTCCTACGAGCAGTACTTC.

This clonotype was found a few times. This chain connects TRBV19 to TRBJ1-6, with D perhaps matching TRBD1 (5 bases). Trimming left V 8 bases short and J 7 bases short, with 12 bases between. Germline V gives CDR1 LNHDA, CDR2 SQIVND (reference sequence). This CDR3 region has 13 residues. The CDR3 is CASSGRSNSPLHF. The CDR3 DNA reads as TGTGCCAGTTCGGGACGGTCGAATTCACCCCTCCACTTT.

The table lists this clonotype with a count of one. Since a much larger clone is just one base distant, this may be a read error. This chain joins TRBV4-2 and TRBJ2-7, with D possibly matching TRBD1 (5 bases). The CDR3 length is 16 residues. CDR1 and CDR2 (germline): LGHNA, YNFKEQ. V was pared by 0 bases and J by 0 bases, with 12 bases between. CDR3 coding DNA: TGTGCCAGCAGCCAAGAGAAAGGGGTCAGCTCCTACGAGCAGTACTTC. Translated: CASSQEKGVSSYEQYF.

The chain carries TRBV28 and TRBJ1-2; 7 bases match TRBD1. V lost 4 bases and J lost 5; bases outside the gene matches: 10. Germline values: CDR1 MDHEN, CDR2 SYDVKM. This CDR3 region has 15 residues. CDR3 sequence: CASSSGPGQHYGYTF. CDR3 bases: TGTGCCAGCAGTTCCGGGCCGGGACAGCATTATGGCTACACCTTC.

This clonotype was seen a few times. This chain uses TRBV4-3 with TRBJ1-1; D is perhaps TRBD1 (5 bases). Germline assignment: CDR1 LGHNA and CDR2 YSLEER. The CDR3 has 16 amino acids. The V end lost 1 base, the J end lost 1 base, and 13 bases lay between the germline ends. CDR3: CASSQVEGDPNTEAFF. CDR3 coding DNA: TGCGCCAGCAGCCAAGTGGAAGGGGATCCGAACACTGAAGCTTTCTTT.

The chain joins TRBV7-2 to TRBJ2-2, with TRBD2 identical over 9 bases. The V and J ends lost 10 bases and 1 base, in that order; junction bases with no gene match: 4. Germline lookup yields CDR1 SGHTA and CDR2 FQGNSA. CDR3 length: 14 residues. The CDR3 DNA follows: TGTGCCACCTTAGCGGGGGAGAACACCGGGGAGCTGTTTTTT. Translation: CATLAGENTGELFF.

The V and J genes are TRBV12-3 or TRBV12-4 and TRBJ2-5; the match to TRBD1 covers 10 bases. This CDR3 has 15 residues. V lost 6 bases, J lost 5 bases, and 9 bases stayed unmatched. CDR3 protein: CASSPNGDRGETQYF. The CDR3, as DNA: TGTGCCAGCAGCCCAAATGGGGACAGGGGTGAGACCCAGTACTTC.

This sequence joins TRBV27 and TRBJ1-2, with a possible D match to TRBD1 (5 bases). Germline CDR1 is MNHEY and CDR2 is SMNVEV (reference sequence). V gave up 5 bases and J gave up 8 bases, with 15 bases separating them. This CDR3 comprises 13 residues. In DNA form, the CDR3 reads TGTGCCAGCAGTCAAACTCGACAGTCCGGCTACACCTTC. This gives the protein CASSQTRQSGYTF.

The chain is built from TRBV21-1 and TRBJ1-6; the DNA was not used to check the table's D call, TRBD1. TRBV21-1 is a listed pseudogene. This CDR3 region has 17 residues. The CDR3 bases are TGTGCCAGCAGCAAAGCAACAGGGGGCGGATATAATTCACCCCTCCACTTT. Translation gives CASSKATGGGYNSPLHF.

This chain connects TRBV5-6 to TRBJ2-3; 12 bases map to TRBD2. The CDR3 sequence is 15 residues long. V was clipped by 4 bases and J by 3 bases; unmatched bases: 3. Germline CDR1 and CDR2: SGHDT and YYEEEE. CDR3 region: CASSILAGGTDTQYF. DNA of the CDR3: TGTGCCAGCAGCATACTAGCGGGGGGAACAGATACGCAGTATTTT.

The chain uses TRBV25-1 and TRBJ1-3; D is possibly TRBD1 (6 bases). The V end lost 0 bases, the J end lost 3 bases, and 12 bases lay between the germline ends. The CDR3 consists of 16 residues. CDR1 and CDR2 from the germline V gene are MGHDK and SYGVNS. CDR3: CASSEYTGALGNTIYF. The CDR3, as DNA: TGTGCCAGCAGTGAATATACGGGGGCGCTTGGAAACACCATATATTTT.

The rearrangement links TRBV5-1 to TRBJ2-4; possible D gene TRBD1, 5 bases. This CDR3 spans 15 amino acids. V was trimmed by 4 bases and J by 3 bases, leaving 14 bases between them. CDR1 is SGHRS, CDR2 YFSETQ, per germline. CDR3 region: CASSLTGPYKNIQYF. The CDR3 nucleotides are TGCGCCAGCAGCCTTACAGGACCGTACAAAAACATTCAGTACTTC.

This clonotype has more than one count but fewer than ten. This chain uses TRBV4-3 with TRBJ2-7; TRBD1 matches 9 bases. The CDR3 contains 14 residues. CDR1 is LGHNA, CDR2 YSLEER, per germline. Trimming at V came to 4 bases and at J to 3 bases, leaving 4 bases not matched to a gene. The CDR3 sequence: CASSRGTGNYEQYF. The CDR3 DNA reads TGCGCCAGCAGCCGAGGGACAGGGAACTACGAGCAGTACTTC.

This clonotype was seen only a few times. V is TRBV28 and J is TRBJ2-7; 9 bases align to TRBD1. Losses at the gene ends were 4 bases for V and 5 bases for J; bases not matched to a gene: 12. This CDR3 has 16 residues. Germline V gene data show CDR1 as MDHEN and CDR2 as SYDVKM. DNA of the CDR3: TGTGCCAGCAGTTCCCCCATCGGGACAGGGTCCCACGAGCAGTACTTC. It codes for CASSSPIGTGSHEQYF.

The genes are TRBV5-1 and TRBJ2-1, with D tentatively TRBD1 or TRBD2 (6 bases each). Germline CDR1 SGHRS, CDR2 YFSETQ. The CDR3 is 15 residues long. Trimming cost V 0 bases and J 7 bases, with 14 bases left between them. Here the CDR3 DNA reads TGCGCCAGCAGCTTGGAAGGGGGGCCATTAAATGAGCAGTTCTTC. Amino acids: CASSLEGGPLNEQFF.

The V and J genes are TRBV20-1 and TRBJ2-5, with D possibly being TRBD2 (5 bases). The tail of the sequence fits TRBJ2-1 better, so the J call may be wrong. Germline V gene lookup returns CDR1 DFQATT and CDR2 SNEGSKA (reference sequence). The CDR3 covers 17 residues. The CDR3, as DNA: TGCAGTGCTAGAGATCTTCAAGCGGTTGGTTCCTACAATGAGCAGTTCTTC. Protein: CSARDLQAVGSYNEQFF.